The 10 T cell receptor beta chains reported below all come from one sample, sequenced in a study of glioma-infiltrating T cells. Using RNA template, CDR3s of TCR alpha and beta were amplified with iRepertoire arm-PCR. TCRdb recomputed calls from the multiplex PCR reads with MiXCR, one row per CDR3 protein. This table has a few hundred thousand distinct CDR3 sequences, 41% appearing once. The specimen was glioma tissue, nonneoplastic brain tissue, or PBMCs (not recorded which). These receptor sequences come from a human donor with low-grade glioma or glioblastoma, undergoing nonglioma brain surgery, or in good health (not recorded which).

This clonotype was seen ten or more times. CDR3 in amino acids: CASSAGRGIYGYTF. As DNA, the CDR3 is TGTGCCAGCTCGGCGGGCAGGGGGATATATGGCTACACCTTC. The chain combines TRBV27 with TRBJ1-2; 7 nucleotides align to TRBD1. The length of the CDR3 is 14 residues. V shed 8 bases and J 5 bases; nucleotides not matched to a gene: 11. Germline V gene data show CDR1 as MNHEY and CDR2 as SMNVEV (reference sequence).

The CDR3 spells CASSSLPYEQYF. The CDR3 bases are TGTGCCAGCAGCTCCCTCCCCTACGAGCAGTACTTC. The chain employs TRBV7-8 and TRBJ2-7; D unclear. The V gene lost 4 bases and the J gene lost 2 bases, with 6 bases spanning the gap. This CDR3 is built from 12 residues. Looked up from germline, CDR1 is SGHVS and CDR2 is FQNEAQ.

Worth noting for this clonotype: Germline is not matched at one junction end, which may reflect a read error. The chain has TRBV6-5 and TRBJ2-3; 10 bases are shared with TRBD1. CDR1 and CDR2 (germline): MNHEY, SVGAGI. This CDR3 contains 16 residues. The CDR3 here is CTSSYSMGQGPDTQYF. The CDR3 DNA follows: TGCACCAGCAGTTACTCGATGGGACAGGGGCCAGATACGCAGTATTTT.

This clonotype appeared a few times. The chain combines TRBV28 with TRBJ2-7; D is possibly TRBD2 (6 bases). Germline V CDR1 and CDR2: MDHEN, SYDVKM. This CDR3 has 13 amino acids. With 5 bases removed from V and 9 bases from J, the gap between germline ends came to 17 bases. The CDR3 coding sequence is TGTGCCAGCAGTCCTTCGGACCGGCGGGGGCAGTACTTC. Translation: CASSPSDRRGQYF.

A remark on this clonotype: No conserved phenylalanine or tryptophan ends this CDR3, so it is likely a read error. This chain joins TRBV20-1 and TRBJ2-7; D possibly uses TRBD1 or TRBD2 (5 bases each). V gave up 4 bases and J gave up 0 bases, with 16 bases separating them. CDR1 is DFQATT and CDR2 is SNEGSKA in the germline V gene (reference sequence). This CDR3 is 15 amino acids long. The CDR3 spells CSATTASGSSYEQYL. Here the CDR3 DNA reads TGCAGTGCTACGACAGCGAGCGGAAGCTCCTACGAGCAGTACCTC.

On this clonotype itself: This may be a read error, as it is one base from a much larger clone. The CDR3 does not end in the conserved phenylalanine or tryptophan, so this is likely a read error. This sequence joins TRBV6-1 and TRBJ1-6; no firm D call. The germline CDR1 and CDR2 sequences are MNHNS and SASEGT. V lost 6 bases to trimming and J lost 6 bases, with 15 bases between them. The CDR3 totals 15 residues. The CDR3 DNA follows: TGTGCCAGCAGGGACGCCGGGGTCAGTAATTCACCCCTCCACTCT. As protein: CASRDAGVSNSPLHS.

The J gene is TRBJ2-3, the V gene TRBV28; the D gene is possibly TRBD1 (5 bases). CDR1 is MDHEN, CDR2 SYDVKM, per germline. Between the trimmed V and J ends, which lost 4 bases and 4 bases, there was a span of 12 bases. This CDR3 contains 14 residues. The CDR3 DNA is TGTGCCAGCAGTTGGTCAGGGCGCGCAGATACGCAGTATTTT. Translation gives CASSWSGRADTQYF.

This clonotype was seen many times. The V call is TRBV20-1, the J call TRBJ1-1; D remains unclear. V lost 4 bases and J lost 0, with 9 bases in between. The germline V gene encodes CDR1 DFQATT and CDR2 SNEGSKA (reference sequence). This CDR3 is 13 amino acids long. The CDR3 here is CSAKSDMNTEAFF. DNA for the CDR3: TGCAGTGCTAAGTCAGATATGAACACTGAAGCTTTCTTT.

The CDR3 DNA is TGTGCCAGCAGCCAAGGGTCTATTGGTGAGCAGTTCTTC. As protein: CASSQGSIGEQFF. This rearrangement joins TRBV7-2 to TRBJ2-1; no clear D. V lost 5 bases and J lost 9, with 14 bases in between. CDR3 length: 13 residues. Germline V gene lookup returns CDR1 SGHTA and CDR2 FQGNSA. The whole variable domain, filled in from reference TRBV7-2 and TRBJ2-1, reads GAGVSQSPSNKVTEKGKDVELRCDPISGHTALYWYRQSLGQGLEFLIYFQGNSAPDKSGLPSDRFSAERTGGSVSTLTIQRTQQEDSAVYLCASSQGSIGEQFFGPGTRLTVL.

This clonotype was counted at least ten times. The chain has TRBV6-1 and TRBJ2-5, with a weak D call TRBD1 (6 bases). Germline CDR1 reads MNHNS; CDR2 reads SASEGT. V was trimmed by 5 bases and J by 5 bases, leaving 24 bases between them. The CDR3 consists of 17 residues. The CDR3: CASSYLLPRGGKETQYF. Here the CDR3 DNA reads TGTGCCAGCAGTTATTTACTTCCCAGGGGCGGCAAGGAGACCCAGTACTTC.